This TCR beta chain came from a study of graft-versus-host responses after intestinal transplantation. Study overall: Each recipient received anti-thymocyte globulin induction, then tacrolimus and steroids for around 3 years.

About this clone itself: Its antigen is unknown.

The repertoire was sequenced with immunoSEQ multiplex PCR; TCRdb's copy has only in-frame clones and lacks some. The repertoire holds approximately 97,000 clones, with 75% to 95% as singletons. The CDR3 totals 15 residues. The germline CDR1 and CDR2 sequences are LGHNA and YSLEER. Sample: unstimulated CD4+ T cells sorted from spleen or lymph node cells, taken before transplant. V usage is TRBV4-3 and J usage is TRBJ2-5, with 8 bases matching TRBD1. Gene TRBJ2-7 matches the end of the DNA better, so the J call may be wrong. This TCR was recovered from a human donor who was the organ donor for an intestinal transplant. Written as DNA, the CDR3 is TGCGCCAGCAGCCAAGAAGGACAGGGCCCATACGAGCAGTACTTC. Encoded protein: CASSQEGQGPYEQYF.